This TCR beta chain was captured in a study of CD8 T cells in Susac syndrome (dated by TCRdb to between 2018 and 2020). Regarding the study in general: Of the Susac syndrome patients who were sequenced, more than five had clinically active disease and eight were in clinical remission. At blood withdrawal, Susac syndrome patients were either therapy-naive, taking corticosteroids (in some cases with IVIg as well), or taking IVIg alone. Whether CD8+ T cell activation and differentiation in Susac syndrome was antigen driven was tested using repertoire sequencing.

The V and J ends are trimmed by 0 bases and 5 bases, leaving 14 bases between them. CDR1 and CDR2, looked up from the germline V gene (reference sequence), are DFQATT and SNEGSKA. The CDR3 holds 15 amino acids from the cysteine to the phenylalanine. The kept DNA is CDR3 alone, 45 bases in frame from the first base. On this clonotype: Its antigen is not yet known. Base qualities are missing; no much larger clone stands one base away.

RNA was extracted using the RNeasy kit, and about 0.45 to 1 microgram was reverse transcribed with random hexamers. The immunoSEQ multiplex PCR assay, covering 54 Vbeta and 13 Jbeta segments, was used to amplify TCR beta CDR3 regions. PCR amplification bias was corrected using a synthetic template baseline for primer optimization and computational correction. Concerning the study's data processing: Reads were annotated to V, D and J genes according to IMGT and were analyzed with immunoSEQ Analyzer, with only productive sequences retained. To calculate clonality, Shannon entropy was normalized by log2 of the number of productive unique sequences and then subtracted from one. For each patient and control, public and private clones were evaluated within the 100 most prevalent clones. Clones were defined as Susac-specific if absent from the healthy and MS cohorts, from approximately 1,100 published viral clones and from other ImmuneACCESS disease sequences. Starting from the raw public reads, TCRdb applied fastp trimming at Q25, assembled clones with MiXCR and retained in-frame beta chains. CDR3 protein sequences are deduplicated, and each keeps its most common genes and DNA. For this entry, the V and J calls and clone size follow TCRdb and not the study's own pipeline. Here the sample has roughly 190,000 distinct CDR3 sequences; 75% to 95% occur a single time. About 0.1% of the sample belongs to the ten largest clones.

Beyond this particular receptor, the publication reports: In the CD4+ T cell repertoire of Susac syndrome patients, clonal expansion was not detected. The study acknowledged that relatively few individuals were included in the TCR sequencing and HLA analysis.

High-throughput TCR beta sequencing profiled peripheral blood CD8+ and CD4+ T cells from healthy donors, Susac syndrome patients and multiple sclerosis patients. The Susac syndrome patients fulfilled recently defined diagnostic criteria for definite or probable disease. Bulk CD8+ and CD4+ T cells were purified magnetically by negative isolation, whereas CD8+ TEMRA cells were enriched by FACS. Blood was drawn into EDTA tubes, processed within 24 hours, and PBMCs were isolated by density gradient centrifugation. PBMCs destined for TCR sequencing were cryopreserved in liquid nitrogen and later thawed in a 37 °C water bath. A purity of at least 90% was achieved for sorted or isolated CD4+, CD8+ and CD8+ TEMRA cells.

The sequencing sample was made of CD4+ T cells from PBMCs. This sequence originates from a human donor with Susac syndrome. The sequence links TRBV20-1 to TRBJ2-1; perhaps TRBD2 is the D gene, with 6 bases matching. The nucleotides are TGCAGTGCTAGAGAGGGATGGGGGGTACACAATGAGCAGTTCTTC. Translated, it reads CSAREGWGVHNEQFF.